Sequencing of this T cell receptor (beta chain) was carried out in a study of pediatric ulcerative colitis. The rectum was sampled with one to two pinch biopsies at colonoscopy. Ulcerative colitis patients received no immunosuppressive medication before the diagnostic colonoscopy. As regards this clone: The target antigen is unknown.

Regarding the study as a whole: Acute severe colitis showed lower rectal diversity from clonal expansions. Repertoires came from total lymphocyte DNA, so rare subsets like regulatory T cells may be missed.

This was a survey-level run. This table comes from immunoSEQ multiplex PCR, and its TCRdb copy is limited to in-frame clones, with some not included. The sample comprises approximately 38,000 clones, 65% to 80% of which are singletons, and about 9.1% rests with the top ten. Sequenced: gut tissue. This receptor was taken from a boy between 5 and 17 years old with severe ulcerative colitis.

The CDR3 DNA reads as TGTGCCAGCAGTTCTACCGTTGCAACTAATGAAAAACTGTTTTTT. The encoded protein is CASSSTVATNEKLFF. The genes are TRBV28 and TRBJ1-4, with no clear D. Germline V lookup: CDR1 MDHEN, CDR2 SYDVKM. Trimming removed 4 bases at V and 0 bases at J, with 9 bases between. CDR3 length equals 15 residues.